This T cell receptor beta chain emerged from a study of CD8+ T cells in alopecia areata. Overall study: Treated patients were given oral tofacitinib, which was dosed at 5 to 10 mg twice daily.

Treatment of the sample: oral pan-JAK inhibitor, 5-10 mg twice daily. Cell sorting on a FACSAria was used to separate CD4+ and CD8+ T cells from the PBMCs. Isolated RNA was reverse transcribed into cDNA used as the sequencing template. Profiling relied on immunoSEQ multiplex PCR, and the TCRdb table lists in-frame clones only, not all of them. Among fewer than 100,000 clones listed, 50% to 75% were seen once. A word on this clone: Its antigen is unidentified.

Overall study results and limits: Significant decreases in scalp clonality and expanded CD8+ clones followed tofacitinib treatment. Alopecia totalis/universalis scalp especially showed more expanded CD8+ clones than normal scalp.

This receptor was taken from a human donor with alopecia areata. Sequenced material: CD8+ T cells sorted from blood, taken at week 4, from a patient treated with tofacitinib.

The CDR3 sequence is CASSLAGTAHEQFF. Here the CDR3 DNA reads TGTGCCAGCAGCTTAGCCGGGACAGCTCATGAGCAGTTCTTC. The rearrangement joins TRBV7-9 to TRBJ2-1; 7 bases are a match to TRBD1. Germline assignment: CDR1 SEHNR and CDR2 FQNEAQ (reference sequence). The junction had 4 bases not matched to a gene; V was cut back by 0 bases and J by 8 bases. The CDR3 runs to 14 residues.